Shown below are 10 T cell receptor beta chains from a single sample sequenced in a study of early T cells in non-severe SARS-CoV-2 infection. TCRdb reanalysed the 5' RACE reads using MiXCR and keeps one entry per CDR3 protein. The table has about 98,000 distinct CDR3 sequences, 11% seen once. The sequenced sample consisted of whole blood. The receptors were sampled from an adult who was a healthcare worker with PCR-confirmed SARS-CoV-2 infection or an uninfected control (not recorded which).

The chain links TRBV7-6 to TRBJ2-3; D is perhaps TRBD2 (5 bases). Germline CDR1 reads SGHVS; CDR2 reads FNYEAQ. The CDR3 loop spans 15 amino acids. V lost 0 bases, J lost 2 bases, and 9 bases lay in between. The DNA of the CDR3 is TGTGCCAGCAGCTTAGCTACGGGGTCCACAGATACGCAGTATTTT. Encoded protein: CASSLATGSTDTQYF.

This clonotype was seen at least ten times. The CDR3 spells CSATGGYGYTF. DNA for the CDR3: TGCAGTGCTACAGGGGGCTATGGCTACACCTTC. The chain combines TRBV20-1 with TRBJ1-2, with TRBD1 identical over 7 bases. Germline-derived CDR1 and CDR2 are DFQATT and SNEGSKA (reference sequence). The J segment lost 4 bases and the V segment lost 4 bases, leaving 0 bases of the junction unmatched. The CDR3 has 11 residues.

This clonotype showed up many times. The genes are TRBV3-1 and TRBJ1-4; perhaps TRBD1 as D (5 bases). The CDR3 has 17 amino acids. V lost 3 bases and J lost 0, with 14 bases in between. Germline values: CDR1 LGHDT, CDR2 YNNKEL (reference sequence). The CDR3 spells CASSQPNTGATNEKLFF. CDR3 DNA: TGTGCCAGCAGCCAGCCAAACACAGGTGCAACTAATGAAAAACTGTTTTTT.

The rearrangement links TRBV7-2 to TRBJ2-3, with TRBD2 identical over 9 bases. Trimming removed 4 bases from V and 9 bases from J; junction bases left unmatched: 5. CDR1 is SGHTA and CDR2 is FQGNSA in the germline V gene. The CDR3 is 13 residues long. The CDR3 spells CASSSDGTSTQYF. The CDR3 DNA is TGTGCCAGCAGCTCTGACGGGACTAGCACGCAGTATTTT.

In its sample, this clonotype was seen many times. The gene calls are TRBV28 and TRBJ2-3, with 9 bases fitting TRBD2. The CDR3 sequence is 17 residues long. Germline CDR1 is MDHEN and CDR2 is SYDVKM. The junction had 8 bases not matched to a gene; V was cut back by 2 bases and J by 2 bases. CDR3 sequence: CASSLASGILATDTQYF. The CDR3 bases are TGTGCCAGCAGTTTAGCTAGCGGGATACTTGCCACAGATACGCAGTATTTT.

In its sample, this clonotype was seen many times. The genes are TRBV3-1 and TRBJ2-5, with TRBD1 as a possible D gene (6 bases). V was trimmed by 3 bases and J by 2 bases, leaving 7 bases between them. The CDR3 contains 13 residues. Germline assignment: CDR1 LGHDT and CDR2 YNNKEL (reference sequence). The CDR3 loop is CASSQGHQETQYF. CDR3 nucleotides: TGTGCCAGCAGCCAGGGACATCAAGAGACCCAGTACTTC.

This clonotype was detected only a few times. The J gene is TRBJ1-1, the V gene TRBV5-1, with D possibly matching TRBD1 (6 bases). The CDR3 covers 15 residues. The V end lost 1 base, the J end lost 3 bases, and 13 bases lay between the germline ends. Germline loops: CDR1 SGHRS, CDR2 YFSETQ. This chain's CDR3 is CASSLFPGDDTEAFF. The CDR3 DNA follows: TGCGCCAGCAGCTTGTTCCCAGGGGACGACACTGAAGCTTTCTTT.

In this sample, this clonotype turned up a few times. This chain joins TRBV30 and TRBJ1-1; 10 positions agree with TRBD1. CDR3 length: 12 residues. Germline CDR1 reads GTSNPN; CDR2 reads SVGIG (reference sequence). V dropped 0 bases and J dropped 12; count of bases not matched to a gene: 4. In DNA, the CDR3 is TGTGCCTGGAGTGTAGACAGGGGGCGAACTTTCTTT. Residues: CAWSVDRGRTFF.

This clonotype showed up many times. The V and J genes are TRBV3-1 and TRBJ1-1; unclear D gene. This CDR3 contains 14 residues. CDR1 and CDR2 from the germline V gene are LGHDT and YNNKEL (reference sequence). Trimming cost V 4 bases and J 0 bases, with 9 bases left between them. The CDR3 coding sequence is TGTGCCAGCAGCCCTCAGACGGTGAACACTGAAGCTTTCTTT. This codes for CASSPQTVNTEAFF. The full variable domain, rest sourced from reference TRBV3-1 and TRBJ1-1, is DTAVSQTPKYLVTQMGNDKSIKCEQNLGHDTMYWYKQDSKKFLKIMFSYNNKELIINETVPNRFSPKSPDKAHLNLHINSLELGDSAVYFCASSPQTVNTEAFFGQGTRLTVV.

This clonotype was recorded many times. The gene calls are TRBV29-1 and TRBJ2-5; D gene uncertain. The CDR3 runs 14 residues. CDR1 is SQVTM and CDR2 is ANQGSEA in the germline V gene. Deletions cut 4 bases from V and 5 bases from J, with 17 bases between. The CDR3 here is CSVVGAQAQETQYF. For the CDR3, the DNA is TGCAGCGTTGTCGGTGCGCAGGCCCAGGAGACCCAGTACTTC.